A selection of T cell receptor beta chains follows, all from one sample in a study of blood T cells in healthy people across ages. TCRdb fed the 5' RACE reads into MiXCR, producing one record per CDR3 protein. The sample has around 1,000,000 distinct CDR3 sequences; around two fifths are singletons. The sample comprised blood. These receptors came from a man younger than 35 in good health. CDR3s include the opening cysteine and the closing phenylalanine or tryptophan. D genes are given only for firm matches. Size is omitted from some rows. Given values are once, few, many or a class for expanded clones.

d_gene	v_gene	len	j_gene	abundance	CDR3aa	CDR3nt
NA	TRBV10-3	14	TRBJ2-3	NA	CAISQGLGADTQYF	TGTGCCATCAGCCAGGGGCTAGGGGCAGATACGCAGTATTTT
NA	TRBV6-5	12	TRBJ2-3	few	CASSYGPDTQYF	TGTGCCAGCAGTTACGGGCCGGATACGCAGTATTTT
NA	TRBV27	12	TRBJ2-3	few	CASSPRSDTQYF	TGTGCCAGCAGTCCACGATCAGATACGCAGTATTTT
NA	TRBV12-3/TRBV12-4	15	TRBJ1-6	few	CASSQGQPNNSPLHF	TGTGCCAGCAGTCAGGGGCAGCCTAATAATTCACCCCTCCACTTT
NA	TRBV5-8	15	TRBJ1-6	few	CASSNRDSPDSPLHF	TGTGCCAGCAGCAACAGGGATTCTCCGGATTCACCCCTCCACTTT
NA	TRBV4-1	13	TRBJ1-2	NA	CASSQPTGGGYTF	TGCGCCAGCAGCCAACCGACAGGAGGTGGCTACACCTTC
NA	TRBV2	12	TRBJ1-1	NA	CASAGFGFEAFF	TGTGCCAGCGCCGGATTCGGGTTTGAAGCTTTCTTT
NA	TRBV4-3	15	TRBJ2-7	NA	CASSPNRLMAYEQYF	TGCGCCAGCAGCCCTAACAGGCTAATGGCCTACGAGCAGTACTTC
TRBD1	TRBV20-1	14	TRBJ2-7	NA	CSAIPRTGVYEQYF	TGCAGTGCCATCCCAAGGACAGGGGTCTACGAGCAGTACTTC
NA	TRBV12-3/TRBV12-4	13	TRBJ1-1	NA	CASSRQQGTEAFF	TGTGCCAGCAGCCGACAGCAGGGGACTGAAGCTTTCTTT
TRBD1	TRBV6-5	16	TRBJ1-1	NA	CASRLSTGAMNTEAFF	TGTGCCAGCAGACTATCGACAGGGGCAATGAACACTGAAGCTTTCTTT
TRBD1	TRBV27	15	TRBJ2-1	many	CASTPGGFSYNEQFF	TGTGCCAGTACACCAGGGGGCTTCTCCTACAATGAGCAGTTCTTC
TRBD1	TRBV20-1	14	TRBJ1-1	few	CSARDAGGSTEAFF	TGCAGTGCTAGAGATGCAGGGGGAAGCACTGAAGCTTTCTTT
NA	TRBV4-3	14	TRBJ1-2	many	CASSQELGGHGYTF	TGCGCCAGCAGCCAAGAGTTAGGAGGGCATGGCTACACCTTC
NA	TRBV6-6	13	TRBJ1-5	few	CASSTDKNQPQHF	TGTGCCAGCAGTACGGACAAGAATCAGCCCCAGCATTTT
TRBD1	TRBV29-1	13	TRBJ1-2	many	CSVTTGDNYGYTF	TGCAGCGTTACGACAGGGGACAACTATGGCTACACCTTC
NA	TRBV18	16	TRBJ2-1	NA	CASSPSRDTGNNEQFF	TGTGCCAGCTCACCCTCCCGGGACACGGGGAACAATGAGCAGTTCTTC
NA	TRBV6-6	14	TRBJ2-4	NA	CASMEGATYNEQYF	TGTGCCAGCATGGAAGGGGCCACCTACAATGAGCAGTACTTC
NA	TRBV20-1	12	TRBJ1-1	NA	CSAGRGGTEAFF	TGCAGTGCTGGTAGGGGGGGAACTGAAGCTTTCTTT
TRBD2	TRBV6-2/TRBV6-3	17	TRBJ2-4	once	CASSYVYGGRAKNIQYF	TGTGCCAGCAGTTACGTTTACGGGGGGAGGGCCAAAAACATTCAGTACTTC
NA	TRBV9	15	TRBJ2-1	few	CASSETGLPYNEQFF	TGTGCCAGCAGCGAGACAGGACTCCCCTACAATGAGCAGTTCTTC
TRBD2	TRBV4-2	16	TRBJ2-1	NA	CASSQDVNLAGYEQFF	TGTGCCAGCAGCCAAGATGTGAATCTAGCGGGGTACGAGCAGTTCTTC
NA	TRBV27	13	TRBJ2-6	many	CASSFPGANVLTF	TGTGCCAGCAGTTTTCCTGGGGCCAACGTCCTGACTTTC
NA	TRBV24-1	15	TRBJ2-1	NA	CATSDATISYNEQFF	TGTGCCACCAGTGATGCTACGATCTCCTACAATGAGCAGTTCTTC
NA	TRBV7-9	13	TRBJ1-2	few	CASSLMDNYGYTF	TGTGCCAGCAGCTTAATGGATAACTATGGCTACACCTTC
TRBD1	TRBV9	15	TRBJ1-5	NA	CASSPGTVTNQPQHF	TGTGCCAGCAGCCCAGGGACAGTGACGAATCAGCCCCAGCATTTT
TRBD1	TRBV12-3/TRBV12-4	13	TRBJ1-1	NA	CASSPTGAPGAFF	TGTGCCAGCAGTCCCACAGGGGCTCCAGGGGCTTTCTTT
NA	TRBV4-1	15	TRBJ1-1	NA	CASSQDSRANTEAFF	TGCGCCAGCAGCCAAGATTCCAGGGCAAACACTGAAGCTTTCTTT
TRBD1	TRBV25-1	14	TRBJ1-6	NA	CASNGDRENSPLHF	TGTGCCAGCAATGGGGACAGGGAGAATTCACCCCTCCACTTT
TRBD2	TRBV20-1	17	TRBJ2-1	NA	CSARDGTSGGSYNEQFF	TGCAGTGCTAGAGATGGGACTAGCGGGGGGTCCTACAATGAGCAGTTCTTC
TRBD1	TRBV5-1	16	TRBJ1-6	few	CASSLSIRDRDSPLHF	TGCGCCAGCAGCTTGTCGATCCGGGACAGAGATTCACCCCTCCACTTT
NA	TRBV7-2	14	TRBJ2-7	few	CASSPGIVSAEQYF	TGTGCCAGCAGCCCTGGTATCGTATCCGCCGAGCAGTACTTC
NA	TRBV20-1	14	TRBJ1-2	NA	CSARDWRTIDGYTF	TGCAGTGCTAGAGATTGGCGGACTATCGATGGCTACACCTTC
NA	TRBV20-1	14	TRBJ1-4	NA	CSAKFVGFNEKLFF	TGCAGTGCCAAATTCGTCGGGTTTAATGAAAAACTGTTTTTT
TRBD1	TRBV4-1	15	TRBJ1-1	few	CASSQDRGRDTEAFF	TGCGCCAGCAGCCAGGACAGGGGGCGCGACACTGAAGCTTTCTTT
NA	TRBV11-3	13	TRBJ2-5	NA	CASSLDMVGEQYF	TGTGCCAGCAGCTTAGATATGGTGGGTGAGCAGTACTTC
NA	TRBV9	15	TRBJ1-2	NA	CASSPRQESNYGYTF	TGTGCCAGCAGCCCCCGACAGGAGTCTAACTATGGCTACACCTTC
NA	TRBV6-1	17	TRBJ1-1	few	CASRPRQRTYMNTEAFF	TGTGCCAGCAGGCCTAGACAGAGAACCTACATGAACACTGAAGCTTTCTTT
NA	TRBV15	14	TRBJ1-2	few	CATSRDLVGIGYTF	TGTGCCACCAGCAGAGATCTGGTAGGAATCGGCTACACCTTC
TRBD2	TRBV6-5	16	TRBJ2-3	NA	CASSYSGSGMIDTQYF	TGTGCCAGCAGTTACTCAGGTAGCGGGATGATAGATACGCAGTATTTT
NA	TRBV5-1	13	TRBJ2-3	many	CASSLGEGDTQYF	TGTGCCAGCAGTTTGGGCGAAGGAGATACGCAGTATTTT
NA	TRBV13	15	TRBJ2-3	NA	CASSFRGPSTDTQYF	TGTGCCAGCAGCTTCCGGGGGCCTTCCACAGATACGCAGTATTTT
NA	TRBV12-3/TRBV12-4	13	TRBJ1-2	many	CASSFWVGEVYTF	TGTGCCAGCAGTTTTTGGGTCGGGGAGGTCTACACCTTC